Following are 10 T cell receptor beta chains from one sample sequenced in a study of tumor and adjacent non-tumor tissue in lung cancer. Three rounds of nested PCR, following a modified ARM-PCR protocol, produced the TCRbeta library. TCRdb reprocessed the multiplex PCR reads via MiXCR and lists one record per CDR3 protein. Of more than 60,000 distinct CDR3 sequences listed, 76% were seen once; the top ten hold under 45%. This sample's RNA came from whole unsorted tissue. More than 3 cm separated this lung sample from the edge of the tumor. Sequencing was carried out using distant non-tumor lung tissue. All receptors come from a man aged 60-69 years with non-small cell lung cancer.

This chain uses TRBV5-1 with TRBJ1-1; maybe TRBD1 (5 bases). The CDR3 loop spans 14 amino acids. V was clipped by 0 bases and J by 9 bases, with 15 bases between them. Germline assignment: CDR1 SGHRS and CDR2 YFSETQ. The CDR3, as DNA: TGCGCCAGCAGCTTGGGCCGGGGGGGGACTAAAGCTTTCTTT. Translation gives CASSLGRGGTKAFF.

The CDR3 DNA sequence: TGTGCCAGCAGCCTCACAATAGTGGGAGAAGAGACCCAGTACTTC. Translating it yields CASSLTIVGEETQYF. The rearrangement links TRBV11-2 to TRBJ2-5; tentatively, D is TRBD2 (5 bases). Trimming removed 5 bases from V and 3 bases from J, with 16 bases in between. The CDR3 consists of 15 residues. Germline V gives CDR1 SGHAT, CDR2 FQNNGV.

This clonotype was observed a few times. A read error is possible here, since a much larger clone lies one base away. The chain links TRBV28 to TRBJ2-1; D gene uncertain. The ends were cut back, 3 bases at V and 0 bases at J, with 15 bases in the middle. Germline V CDR1 and CDR2: MDHEN, SYDVKM. The CDR3 extends over 17 amino acids. The CDR3 region is CASSFPVSVGSYNEQFF. The CDR3 DNA reads TGTGCCAGCAGTTTCCCCGTTAGTGTGGGCTCCTACAATGAGCAGTTCTTC. Full variable domain (remainder filled in from reference TRBV28 and TRBJ2-1): DVKVTQSSRYLVKRTGEKVFLECVQDMDHENMFWYRQDPGLGLRLIYFSYDVKMKEKGDIPEGYSVSREKKERFSLILESASTNQTSMYLCASSFPVSVGSYNEQFFGPGTRLTVL.

Points on this clonotype: The final CDR3 position lacks the conserved phenylalanine or tryptophan, pointing to a likely read error. The rearrangement uses TRBV29-1 and TRBJ2-1; D may be TRBD1 (6 bases). V lost 3 bases and J 1 base, leaving 10 bases between the germline ends. Germline loops: CDR1 SQVTM, CDR2 ANQGSEA. This CDR3 is 14 amino acids long. The CDR3 here is CSVDRGSSYNEQFI. CDR3 coding DNA: TGCAGCGTTGATAGGGGGAGTTCCTACAATGAGCAGTTCATC.

Points on this clonotype: An end of the junction differs from the germline gene, which may be a read error. The gene calls are TRBV6-5 and TRBJ2-7; 9 bases fit TRBD1. The CDR3 is made up of 14 amino acids. The germline V gene encodes CDR1 MNHEY and CDR2 SVGAGI. In DNA form, the CDR3 reads TGTGCCAGCAGACATACAGGGGGCGGGTACGAGCTGTACTTC. Its translation: CASRHTGGGYELYF.

On this clonotype: The CDR3 does not end in the conserved phenylalanine or tryptophan, so this is likely a read error. The chain carries TRBV6-6 and TRBJ2-1, with D possibly being TRBD1 (5 bases). V lost 9 bases and J lost 8, with 14 bases in between. Germline values: CDR1 MNHNY, CDR2 SVGAGI (reference sequence). The CDR3 extends over 12 amino acids. CDR3 in amino acids: CARSPARDEQFL. As DNA, the CDR3 is TGTGCCAGGAGTCCTGCCAGGGATGAGCAGTTCCTC.

For this clonotype: The junction departs from germline at one end; a sequencing error may be responsible. This rearrangement joins TRBV11-3 to TRBJ2-3, with D perhaps TRBD2 (5 bases). This CDR3 has 16 amino acids. In germline, CDR1 is SGHNT, CDR2 YENEEA. In nucleotides, the CDR3 is TGTGCCAGCAACTCCGGGCTAGCAGATAGCACAGATTCGCAATGTTTT. Protein product: CASNSGLADSTDSQCF.

As to this clonotype: The junction differs from germline at one of its ends, possibly a read error. The V call is TRBV10-3, the J call TRBJ2-7; D might be TRBD2 (5 bases). Germline V gives CDR1 ENHRY, CDR2 SYGVKD. This CDR3 has 16 residues. Here the CDR3 DNA reads TGTGCCTCAGAGGGCTGGGTGGGCCGGTGGGTTCTCGAGCAGTGCTTC. Its translation: CASEGWVGRWVLEQCF.

As for this clonotype: Sequence at one end of the junction differs from germline and may be a read error. The chain couples TRBV5-6 to TRBJ2-7, with 9 bases that match TRBD1. The CDR3 is made up of 16 amino acids. Germline V CDR1 and CDR2: SGHDT, YYEEEE. The CDR3 DNA reads as TGTGCCGGCAGCTTCTTTTCTGGACAGGGGTTTTTCGAGCAGTACTTC. It translates to CAGSFFSGQGFFEQYF. Full variable domain (missing parts from reference TRBV5-6 and TRBJ2-7): DAGVTQSPTHLIKTRGQQVTLRCSPKSGHDTVSWYQQALGQGPQFIFQYYEEEERQRGNFPDRFSGHQFPNYSSELNVNALLLGDSALYLCAGSFFSGQGFFEQYFGPGTRLTVT.

In its sample, this clonotype was seen once. Without the conserved terminal phenylalanine or tryptophan, this CDR3 likely stems from a read error. CDR3: CASSENGRETQYI. The CDR3 DNA reads TGTGCCAGCAGTGAAAACGGGAGGGAGACCCAGTACATA. The rearrangement links TRBV6-1 to TRBJ2-5, with 7 bases lining up with TRBD2. CDR3 size: 13 residues. V gave up 2 bases and J gave up 5 bases; unmatched junction bases: 2. Germline V gene lookup returns CDR1 MNHNS and CDR2 SASEGT.